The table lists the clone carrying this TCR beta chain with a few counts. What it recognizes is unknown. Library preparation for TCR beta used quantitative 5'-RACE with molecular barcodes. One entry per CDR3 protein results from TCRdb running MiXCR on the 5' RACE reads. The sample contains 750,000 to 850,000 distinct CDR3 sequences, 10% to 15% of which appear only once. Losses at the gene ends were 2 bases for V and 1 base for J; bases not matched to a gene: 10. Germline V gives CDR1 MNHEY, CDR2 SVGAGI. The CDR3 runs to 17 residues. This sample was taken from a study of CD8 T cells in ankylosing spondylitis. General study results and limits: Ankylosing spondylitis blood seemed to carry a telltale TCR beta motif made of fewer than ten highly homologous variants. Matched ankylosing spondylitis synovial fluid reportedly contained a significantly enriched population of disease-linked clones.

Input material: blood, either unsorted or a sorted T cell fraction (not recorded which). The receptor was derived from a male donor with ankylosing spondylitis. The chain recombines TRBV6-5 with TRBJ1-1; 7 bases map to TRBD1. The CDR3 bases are TGTGCCAGCAGTTACGTATGGGACAGACTCCAGAACACTGAAGCTTTCTTT. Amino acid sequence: CASSYVWDRLQNTEAFF.